This entry concerns a single T cell receptor (beta chain). Its antigen remains unidentified. The source of the sample is a study of cytomegalovirus exposure and HLA in healthy donors. Study-level information: Clustering assigned 70% to 90% of the approximately 400 genotyped donors to the Caucasian-associated ancestry cluster. Study-wide results and limits: TCR association rates varied by HLA locus in a later analysis, with DRB1 highest and HLA-C lowest. Apparent HLA restriction characterized most CMV-associated TCR beta chains in a later analysis. Fewer N-insertions (relative to the approximately 670-donor mean) were reportedly seen in an Asian-associated ancestry cluster in a later analysis.

The PCR contained 60 Vbeta and 13 Jbeta primers. Sequencing used immunoSEQ multiplex PCR; TCRdb keeps in-frame clones, though not all of them. The table includes around 62,000 clones, more than 80% detected once. After removal of 5 bases from V and 5 bases from J, the junction contained 7 bases not matched to a gene. Germline values: CDR1 MNHNS, CDR2 SASEGT. The CDR3 runs 15 residues. This sequence joins TRBV6-1 and TRBJ2-2, with 8 bases fitting TRBD1. The TCR comes from a woman aged 25 to 39 in good health and CMV-seronegative. The sequencing sample was made of PBMCs. CDR3 sequence: CASSLGQGETGELFF. CDR3 nucleotides: TGTGCCAGCAGTCTCGGACAGGGAGAAACCGGGGAGCTGTTTTTT.